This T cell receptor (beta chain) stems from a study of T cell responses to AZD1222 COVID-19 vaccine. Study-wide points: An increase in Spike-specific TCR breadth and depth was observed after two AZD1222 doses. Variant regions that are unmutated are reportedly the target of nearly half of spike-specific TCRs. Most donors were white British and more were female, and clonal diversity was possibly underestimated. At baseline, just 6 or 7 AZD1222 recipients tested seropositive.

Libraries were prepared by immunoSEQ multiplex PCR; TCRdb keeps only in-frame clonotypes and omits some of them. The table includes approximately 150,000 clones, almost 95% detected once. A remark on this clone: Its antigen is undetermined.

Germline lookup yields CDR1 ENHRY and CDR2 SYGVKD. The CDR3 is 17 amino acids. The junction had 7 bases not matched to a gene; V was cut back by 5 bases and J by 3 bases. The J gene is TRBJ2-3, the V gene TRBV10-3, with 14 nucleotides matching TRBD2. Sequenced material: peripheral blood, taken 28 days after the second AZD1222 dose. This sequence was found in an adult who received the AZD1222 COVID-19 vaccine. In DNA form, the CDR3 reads TGTGCCATCAGTCCCGGGACTAGCGGGAGTCAAACAGATACGCAGTATTTT. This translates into CAISPGTSGSQTDTQYF.